This TCR beta chain was identified during a study of T-cell reconstitution after alpha-beta-depleted transplantation in children (TCRdb year 2016). Context from the whole study: Using TCR repertoire profiling, the study followed T-cell immune reconstitution in a quantitative way in children after TCRalphabeta/CD19-depleted allogeneic hematopoietic cell transplantation.

From a lookup of the germline V gene (reference sequence), CDR1 and CDR2 are SGHKS and YYEKEE. The V and J ends are trimmed by 3 bases and 4 bases, leaving 16 bases between them. Spanning cysteine to phenylalanine, the CDR3 consists of 15 amino acids. Only CDR3 DNA remains: 45 bases, in frame from the first base. This clonotype was detected a few times. No cognate antigen has been identified for it. Qualities for individual bases were not recorded, and no much larger clone is one base off. Library construction relied on PCR. Sequencing was performed on an Illumina HiSeq 2500. TCR libraries were prepared with molecular barcoding, using unique molecular identifiers to normalize TCRbeta repertoire quantification. TCRdb handled the public reads itself, with Q25 trimming in fastp and clone calling in MiXCR, and kept productive beta chains. CDR3 protein sequences are deduplicated, and each keeps its most common genes and DNA. This sample holds nearly 550,000 distinct CDR3 sequences; about 18% were observed only once. Jointly, the top ten make up about 3.1% of the sample.

The sequence joins TRBV5-5 to TRBJ1-1; a weak D assignment points to TRBD1 (6 bases agree). Sequenced here: PBMCs from the stem cell graft donor, sampled from the stem cell graft. The clonotype originates from a human donor who donated a stem cell graft to a child with acute lymphoblastic leukemia. The sequence in DNA is TGTGCCAGCAGCTGGGTAATAGGGGGTGGCACTGAAGCTTTCTTT. The resulting protein is CASSWVIGGGTEAFF.